This is a list of T cell receptor beta chains from one sample in a study of blood T cell repertoires in COVID-19. Libraries were prepared by immunoSEQ multiplex PCR; TCRdb keeps only in-frame clonotypes and omits some of them. This sample yields more than 150,000 clones, of which approximately 81% are seen a single time; roughly 8% belongs to the top ten. The sample comprised PBMCs or T cells enriched from blood (not recorded which). The receptors stem from a woman between 50 and 59 years old who had recovered from COVID-19. The CDR3 runs from the conserved cysteine through the conserved F or W. The D gene is left open where the match is weak. The size entry is marked missing in some rows and otherwise reads once, few, many or a size class.

J | D | V | size | DNA | CDR3
TRBJ2-5 | - | TRBV7-3 | - | TGTGCCAGCAGCTTGCGGGGCACGAAGTTTGGAGAGACCCAGTACTTC | CASSLRGTKFGETQYF
TRBJ1-1 | - | TRBV7-2 | once | TGTGCCAGCAGCCGGGCAGGGGAAACTGAAGCTTTCTTT | CASSRAGETEAFF
TRBJ1-2 | - | TRBV11-3 | - | TGTGCCAGCAGCTTAGAGAGCGGGGGTAATAGTGGCTACACCTTC | CASSLESGGNSGYTF
TRBJ2-7 | - | TRBV6-1 | - | TGTGCCAGCAGTGGGCGGGACCATCCGGCTAAGGGCGAGCAGTACTTC | CASSGRDHPAKGEQYF
TRBJ2-5 | - | TRBV3-1/TRBV3-2 | once | TGTGCCAGCAGCCTACGTTTTGGTACAGGCTACCAAGAGACCCAGTACTTC | CASSLRFGTGYQETQYF
TRBJ2-1 | TRBD2 | TRBV3-1/TRBV3-2 | - | TGTGCCAGCAGCCAAGAACTAGCGGGAGTTAGGAATGAGCAGTTCTTC | CASSQELAGVRNEQFF
TRBJ1-5 | TRBD1 | TRBV27 | - | TGTGCCAGCAGTTCCAGGGGACAGGGCAATCAGCCCCAGCATTTT | CASSSRGQGNQPQHF
TRBJ1-4 | TRBD1 | TRBV5-3 | - | TGTGCCAGAAGCTTGGCTTCAGGGGGACCGCCGAGGAATGAAAAACTGTTTTTT | CARSLASGGPPRNEKLFF
TRBJ2-7 | - | TRBV18 | - | TGTGCCAGCTCACCACGAATCGTGACAGCCTACGAGCAGTACTTC | CASSPRIVTAYEQYF
TRBJ1-5 | - | TRBV19 | - | TGTGACCCACACAGGGACAATCAGCCCCAGCATTTT | CDPHRDNQPQHF
TRBJ2-6 | - | TRBV13 | - | TGTGCCAGCAGCACTTACTCTGGGGCCAACGTCCTGACTTTC | CASSTYSGANVLTF
TRBJ2-1 | - | TRBV19 | - | TGTGCCAGTAGTCGAGACAGTTCAGCCTACAATGAGCAGTTCTTC | CASSRDSSAYNEQFF
TRBJ2-7 | TRBD2 | TRBV2 | - | TGTGCCAGCAGTGCCAGCGGGGTTCCCACCTACGAGCAGTACTTC | CASSASGVPTYEQYF
TRBJ2-5 | TRBD2 | TRBV5-1 | - | TGCGCCAGCAGCTTTAGGACTAGCGGCAAGCAAGAGACCCAGTACTTC | CASSFRTSGKQETQYF
TRBJ2-7 | - | TRBV27 | - | TGTGCCAGCGCCGGTTCGTACGAGCAGTACTTC | CASAGSYEQYF
TRBJ1-2 | - | TRBV6-5 | - | TGTGCCAGCAGTTATTCTGCCCGGGCGGGGGGCTACACCTTC | CASSYSARAGGYTF
TRBJ1-1 | TRBD1 | TRBV4-2 | - | TGTGCCAGCAGCCAAGCCGTGACAGGGATCACTGAAGCTTTCTTT | CASSQAVTGITEAFF
TRBJ2-3 | - | TRBV7-2 | - | TGTGCCAGCAGCTCGAGGACTCGGGCGATCACAGATACGCAGTATTTT | CASSSRTRAITDTQYF
TRBJ1-6 | - | TRBV5-4 | - | TGTGCCAGCAGCTTGCAGGGCAATTCACCCCTCCACTTT | CASSLQGNSPLHF
TRBJ2-1 | - | TRBV18 | - | TGTGCCAGCTCACAAAATTCCGGGAGTGTGGGTGAGCAGTTCTTC | CASSQNSGSVGEQFF
TRBJ2-1 | TRBD1 | TRBV10-3 | - | TGTGCCATCAGTGAGACAGGGGGAAACTACAATGAGCAGTTCTTC | CAISETGGNYNEQFF
TRBJ1-5 | - | TRBV4-2 | - | TGTGCCAGCAGCCAAGATCCGGGTTGGAGTCAGCCCCAGCATTTT | CASSQDPGWSQPQHF
TRBJ2-7 | - | TRBV3-1/TRBV3-2 | - | TGTGCCAGCAGCCCTTTCGGGTCCTACGAGCAGTACTTC | CASSPFGSYEQYF
TRBJ1-3 | TRBD1 | TRBV10-3 | - | TGTGCCATCAGGAGGACAGGTTCTGGAAACACCATATATTTT | CAIRRTGSGNTIYF
TRBJ2-3 | TRBD1 | TRBV2 | - | TGTGCCAGCATAGACAGGGCAACAGATACGCAGTATTTT | CASIDRATDTQYF
TRBJ1-3 | - | TRBV7-9 | - | TGTGCCAGCAGCTTAAAAAGGGGCGACGGAAACACCATATATTTT | CASSLKRGDGNTIYF
TRBJ2-7 | TRBD1 | TRBV25-1 | - | TGTGCCAGCAGTGCATACGAGGGACAGGGGATCCACGAGCAGTACTTC | CASSAYEGQGIHEQYF
TRBJ1-2 | - | TRBV25-1 | - | TGTGCCAGCAGTGAACTTCAGGGCGTTGGCTACACCTTC | CASSELQGVGYTF
TRBJ2-1 | - | TRBV6-6 | - | TGTGCCAGCAGTGCCGGACGGGGTGAGCAGTTCTTC | CASSAGRGEQFF
TRBJ1-3 | TRBD1 | TRBV28 | once | TGTGCCAGCAGGGGAGGACAGGCTGGAAACACCATATATTTT | CASRGGQAGNTIYF
TRBJ1-6 | - | TRBV29-1 | - | TGCAGCGTTGCTGTCCTCGTTAATTCACCCCTCCACTTT | CSVAVLVNSPLHF
TRBJ1-5 | TRBD1 | TRBV6-7 | - | TGTGCCAGCAGTGGGGACAGGGGATGCAATCAGCCCCAGCATTTT | CASSGDRGCNQPQHF
TRBJ2-3 | - | TRBV6-5 | - | TGTGCCAGCAGACAGGGAGTAGTCACAGATACGCAGTATTTT | CASRQGVVTDTQYF
TRBJ2-7 | - | TRBV3-1/TRBV3-2 | - | TGTGCCAGCAGCCTCCTAGGGGGTTACGAGCAGTACTTC | CASSLLGGYEQYF
TRBJ1-2 | - | TRBV18 | few | TGTGCCAGCTCACCAGTGCGGCAGACCGCTTATGGCTACACCTTC | CASSPVRQTAYGYTF
TRBJ2-7 | TRBD1 | TRBV7-2 | - | TGTGCCAGCAGCTTGAACAGGGGGGCCCCCTACGAGCAGTACTTC | CASSLNRGAPYEQYF
TRBJ2-3 | TRBD1 | TRBV7-9 | - | TGTGCCAGCAGCCCCTGGGACAGGGGGAGTACAGATACGCAGTATTTT | CASSPWDRGSTDTQYF